One T cell receptor beta chain is described in this entry. The antigen remains undetermined. The V gene's germline CDR1 is GTSNPN and CDR2 SVGIG (reference sequence). This CDR3 contains 16 residues. This sample is drawn from a study of cytomegalovirus exposure and HLA in healthy donors. This PCR relied on a set of 60 Vbeta primers and 13 Jbeta primers. Libraries were prepared by immunoSEQ multiplex PCR; TCRdb keeps only in-frame clonotypes and omits some of them. This table holds about 150,000 clones, 65% to 85% found once. Overall study results and limits: Beyond CMV serostatus, there was no information to go on about immune exposure.

The origin of this receptor is a woman in her thirties or forties in good health and CMV-seropositive. The chain carries TRBV30 and TRBJ2-5, with TRBD2 identical over 13 bases. TRBJ2-7 explains the end of the DNA better; the J call may be wrong. The specimen was PBMCs. In nucleotides, the CDR3 is TGTGCCTGGAGCACCGGGACTAGCGGGATCTCCTACGAGCAGTACTTC. It codes for CAWSTGTSGISYEQYF.